The 28 T cell receptor beta chains reported below all come from one sample, sequenced in a study of T cells after yellow fever vaccination. TCRdb re-analysed the 5' RACE reads in MiXCR, keeping a single row per CDR3 protein. The sample holds under 150,000 distinct CDR3 sequences, 7.7% seen once. Sample: CD4+ T cells sorted from PBMCs, taken 5 days after the yellow fever booster vaccination. The receptors come from a man aged 25 to 40 who received the YFV17D yellow fever vaccine.

This clonotype was picked up many times. The chain couples TRBV3-1 to TRBJ2-1, with 13 positions matching TRBD2. The CDR3 consists of 15 residues. Germline V gives CDR1 LGHDT, CDR2 YNNKEL (reference sequence). V shed 7 bases, J shed 6 bases, and the junction held 6 bases outside the gene matches. CDR3 nucleotides: TGTGCCAGCACCAGGACTAGCGGGAGTTTCAATGAGCAGTTCTTC. Translation: CASTRTSGSFNEQFF.

This clonotype was seen many times. This chain links TRBV30 with TRBJ2-7; 9 nucleotides match TRBD2. The CDR3 is 14 amino acids. The germline V gene has CDR1 GTSNPN and CDR2 SVGIG (reference sequence). The trim removed 4 bases at V and 2 bases at J, leaving 6 bases unmatched. The CDR3 DNA reads TGTGCCTGGACTGAGCCTAGCGGGGCCTACGAGCAGTACTTC. Residues: CAWTEPSGAYEQYF.

This clonotype has at least ten counts. This rearrangement joins TRBV18 to TRBJ2-1; 9 bases match TRBD1. Germline lookup yields CDR1 KGHSH and CDR2 LQKENI. With V trimmed by 3 bases and J by 9 bases, 9 bases remained unmatched. The CDR3 extends over 15 amino acids. This chain's CDR3 is CASSPQGQGIGEQFF. The DNA of the CDR3 is TGTGCCAGCTCACCGCAAGGACAGGGGATCGGTGAGCAGTTCTTC. Full variable domain (rest looked up from reference TRBV18 and TRBJ2-1): NAGVMQNPRHLVRRRGQEARLRCSPMKGHSHVYWYRQLPEEGLKFMVYLQKENIIDESGMPKERFSAEFPKEGPSILRIQQVVRGDSAAYFCASSPQGQGIGEQFFGPGTRLTVL.

J is TRBJ1-5 and V is TRBV10-3; D perhaps matches TRBD1 (5 bases). The germline gives CDR1 ENHRY, CDR2 SYGVKD. This CDR3 comprises 13 residues. The V end was cut by 0 bases, the J end by 8 bases, with 8 bases between. The CDR3 reads CAISESGGEPQHF. The CDR3 DNA reads as TGTGCCATCAGTGAGTCTGGAGGGGAGCCCCAGCATTTT.

This clonotype was recorded at least ten times. V is TRBV12-3 or TRBV12-4 and J is TRBJ2-6; D is unresolved. The length of the CDR3 is 13 residues. The ends were cut back, 3 bases at V and 4 bases at J, with 4 bases in the middle. In DNA, the CDR3 is TGTGCCAGCAGTTTTGCCGGGGCCAACGTCCTGACTTTC. Encoded protein: CASSFAGANVLTF.

This clonotype has at least ten counts. The chain carries TRBV12-3 or TRBV12-4 and TRBJ2-3; 9 nucleotides match TRBD2. The length of the CDR3 is 16 residues. The J segment lost 5 bases and the V segment lost 4 bases, leaving 10 bases of the junction unmatched. The CDR3: CASSYGTSGLIDTQYF. In nucleotides, the CDR3 is TGTGCCAGCAGTTACGGTACTAGCGGGCTGATAGATACGCAGTATTTT.

This clonotype was counted many times. The chain is built from TRBV29-1 and TRBJ2-7; 9 positions match TRBD1. CDR3 length: 17 amino acids. The germline V gene encodes CDR1 SQVTM and CDR2 ANQGSEA. The trim removed 6 bases at V and 5 bases at J, leaving 20 bases unmatched. The CDR3 DNA reads as TGCAGCGTCCTCTCGTATCTGGGACAGGGTTCCACGGACGAGCAGTACTTC. Residues: CSVLSYLGQGSTDEQYF.

There are many counts of this clonotype. The chain links TRBV6-2 or TRBV6-3 to TRBJ2-1; 8 bases agree with TRBD2. The CDR3 is made up of 16 amino acids. CDR1 and CDR2 from the germline V gene are MNHEY and SVGEGT. The V segment lost 7 bases and the J segment 7 bases; nucleotides outside the gene matches: 15. CDR3 sequence reads: CASNPGGLVSMNEQFF. For the CDR3, the DNA is TGTGCCAGCAATCCCGGGGGACTAGTAAGTATGAATGAGCAGTTCTTC.

The chain carries TRBV6-1 and TRBJ2-3, with D perhaps assigned TRBD1 or TRBD2 (6 bases each). The germline gives CDR1 MNHNS, CDR2 SASEGT. V was trimmed by 7 bases and J by 4 bases, leaving 18 bases between them. CDR3 length equals 15 residues. The CDR3 protein is CASKGVGGTSDTQYF. The CDR3 DNA follows: TGTGCCAGCAAGGGGGTGGGAGGAACGTCAGATACGCAGTATTTT.

This clonotype has a count of ten or more. The chain carries TRBV29-1 and TRBJ2-7; no definite D call. V dropped 7 bases and J dropped 12 bases, with 19 bases sitting between them. Germline V lookup: CDR1 SQVTM, CDR2 ANQGSEA. This CDR3 is built from 11 residues. CDR3 sequence reads: CSAWAGRTAYF. Here the CDR3 DNA reads TGCAGCGCCTGGGCCGGAAGGACGGCGTACTTC.

This clonotype has at least ten counts. V usage is TRBV20-1 and J usage is TRBJ2-1, with TRBD2 matching 12 bases. The CDR3 is 14 residues long. Trimming cost V 3 bases and J 4 bases; bases outside gene matches: 1. CDR1 is DFQATT, CDR2 SNEGSKA, per germline (reference sequence). DNA of the CDR3: TGCAGTGCTAGTACTAGCGGGGGGTACAATGAGCAGTTCTTC. Its translation is CSASTSGGYNEQFF.

The chain joins TRBV6-2 or TRBV6-3 to TRBJ2-2; no reliable D call. Germline V gene lookup returns CDR1 MNHEY and CDR2 SVGEGT. The CDR3 loop spans 13 amino acids. V lost 7 bases and J 6 bases, leaving 12 bases between the germline ends. Here the CDR3 reads CASKLSASGELFF. CDR3 in DNA: TGTGCCAGCAAGTTGAGCGCATCCGGGGAGCTGTTTTTT.

Many counts were recorded for this clonotype. The chain recombines TRBV4-3 with TRBJ2-7; TRBD2 matches 8 bases. The CDR3 length is 15 residues. With V trimmed by 1 base and J by 6 bases, 8 bases remained unmatched. Germline V lookup: CDR1 LGHNA, CDR2 YSLEER. The CDR3 bases are TGCGCCAGCAGCCAAGGCCCAAGCGGGAGTTTCGAGCAGTACTTC. It yields the protein CASSQGPSGSFEQYF.

The sample holds many counts of this clonotype. This chain connects TRBV3-1 to TRBJ1-1; D is unresolved. The length of the CDR3 is 12 residues. Germline V gene data show CDR1 as LGHDT and CDR2 as YNNKEL (reference sequence). The ends were cut back, 0 bases at V and 10 bases at J, with 9 bases in the middle. The CDR3 DNA reads as TGTGCCAGCAGCCAAGATCTCAGAACAGCTTTCTTT. Translation: CASSQDLRTAFF.

This clonotype was found many times. The V gene is TRBV3-1, the J gene TRBJ1-4, with a possible D match to TRBD1 (6 bases). Germline loops: CDR1 LGHDT, CDR2 YNNKEL (reference sequence). Trimming stripped 5 bases from V and 3 bases from J, with 16 bases between. This CDR3 spans 16 amino acids. The chain's CDR3 is CASSYGTGTPNEKLFF. Here the CDR3 DNA reads TGTGCCAGCAGCTACGGGACGGGGACACCTAATGAAAAACTGTTTTTT.

This clonotype was counted at least ten times. This chain links TRBV7-2 with TRBJ2-3; TRBD2 is a possible D gene (5 bases). Between the trimmed V and J ends, which lost 1 base and 8 bases, there was a span of 13 bases. Germline V gene lookup returns CDR1 SGHTA and CDR2 FQGNSA. This CDR3 has 14 residues. DNA of the CDR3: TGTGCCAGCAGCTTAGATTCGCGGGTCGCTACGCAGTATTTT. Encoded protein: CASSLDSRVATQYF.

This chain connects TRBV7-9 to TRBJ1-2, with D unclear. Germline-derived CDR1 and CDR2 are SEHNR and FQNEAQ (reference sequence). V was shortened by 3 bases and J by 4 bases, with 6 bases between the two germline ends. CDR3 size: 12 residues. The CDR3 bases are TGTGCCAGCAGCTTCGACCTCTATGGCTACACCTTC. Its protein product is CASSFDLYGYTF.

This clonotype has a count of ten or more. J is TRBJ2-7 and V is TRBV7-2; 9 nucleotides match TRBD2. The CDR3 sequence is 15 residues long. From germline, CDR1 is SGHTA and CDR2 FQGNSA. Trimming at V came to 2 bases and at J to 6 bases, leaving 8 bases not matched to a gene. The CDR3 DNA is TGTGCCAGCAGCTTACAATCTGGCGGGAGGGCCGAGCAGTACTTC. Encoded protein: CASSLQSGGRAEQYF. The whole variable domain, remainder taken from reference TRBV7-2 and TRBJ2-7, is GAGVSQSPSNKVTEKGKDVELRCDPISGHTALYWYRQSLGQGLEFLIYFQGNSAPDKSGLPSDRFSAERTGGSVSTLTIQRTQQEDSAVYLCASSLQSGGRAEQYFGPGTRLTVT.

Comment on this clonotype: A much bigger clone sits one base away, suggesting this may be a read error. This chain links TRBV28 with TRBJ2-1, with 12 bases identical to TRBD2. CDR1 is MDHEN, CDR2 SYDVKM, per germline. V gave up 5 bases and J gave up 5 bases; unmatched junction bases: 1. The CDR3 totals 14 residues. CDR3 DNA: TGTGCCAGCAGTCTAGCGGGGGGGGACAATGAGCAGTTCTTC. Translation: CASSLAGGDNEQFF.

In its sample, this clonotype was seen many times. V is TRBV4-2 and J is TRBJ2-3, with TRBD2 identical over 7 bases. The CDR3 has 16 amino acids. The trim removed 0 bases at V and 3 bases at J, leaving 6 bases unmatched. From germline, CDR1 is LGHNA and CDR2 YNFKEQ. CDR3 protein: CASSQDMAGETDTQYF. The CDR3 bases are TGTGCCAGCAGCCAAGATATGGCGGGAGAAACAGATACGCAGTATTTT.

This clonotype has a count of ten or more. The chain has TRBV5-1 and TRBJ2-1, with TRBD2 identical over 9 bases. CDR3 size: 13 residues. J gave up 7 bases and V 7 bases, and 6 bases lay outside the gene matches. Germline V lookup: CDR1 SGHRS, CDR2 YFSETQ. CDR3 sequence: CASGSGSGNEQFF. CDR3 in DNA: TGCGCCAGCGGTAGCGGGAGCGGTAATGAGCAGTTCTTC.

This clonotype was detected many times. The chain couples TRBV12-3 or TRBV12-4 to TRBJ2-1; 7 bases map to TRBD2. This CDR3 is built from 16 residues. V shed 7 bases and J 6 bases; nucleotides not matched to a gene: 15. The CDR3 nucleotides read TGTGCCAGCACCCTAACCGGGAGGAGACGGGGCAATGAGCAGTTCTTC. Encoded protein: CASTLTGRRRGNEQFF.

This chain links TRBV18 with TRBJ2-1, with 9 bases lining up with TRBD2. The CDR3 is 14 residues long. J was trimmed by 5 bases and V by 1 base; bases with no gene match: 0. The germline gives CDR1 KGHSH, CDR2 LQKENI. The DNA for the CDR3 is TGTGCCAGCTCACCACTAGCGGGAGACAATGAGCAGTTCTTC. Translated, it gives CASSPLAGDNEQFF. The complete variable domain, with remaining parts taken from reference TRBV18 and TRBJ2-1, reads NAGVMQNPRHLVRRRGQEARLRCSPMKGHSHVYWYRQLPEEGLKFMVYLQKENIIDESGMPKERFSAEFPKEGPSILRIQQVVRGDSAAYFCASSPLAGDNEQFFGPGTRLTVL.

This clonotype was observed many times. The rearrangement joins TRBV12-3 or TRBV12-4 to TRBJ2-1; TRBD2 agrees at 7 bases. The CDR3 is 13 amino acids. The ends lost 7 bases at V and 6 bases at J; junction bases unmatched: 6. The CDR3 here is CASTNREVNEQFF. CDR3 nucleotides: TGTGCCAGCACTAACCGGGAGGTCAATGAGCAGTTCTTC.

This clonotype was seen many times. The rearrangement links TRBV5-1 to TRBJ2-1; 13 bases are shared with TRBD2. This CDR3 comprises 16 residues. V was clipped by 4 bases and J by 5 bases; unmatched bases: 6. Looked up from germline, CDR1 is SGHRS and CDR2 is YFSETQ. The CDR3 is CASSISGTSGDNEQFF. The CDR3 nucleotides are TGCGCCAGCAGCATCTCCGGGACTAGCGGGGACAATGAGCAGTTCTTC.

This clonotype was recorded at least ten times. In nucleotides, the CDR3 is TGTGCCACCAGCAACCGGGACAGGAGCACAGATACGCAGTATTTT. This gives the protein CATSNRDRSTDTQYF. The J gene is TRBJ2-3, the V gene TRBV15; 8 nucleotides match TRBD1. The CDR3 runs to 15 residues. Germline CDR1 reads LNHNV; CDR2 reads YYDKDF (reference sequence). The V and J ends lost 4 bases and 0 bases, in that order; junction bases with no gene match: 3. Full variable domain (remainder filled in from reference TRBV15 and TRBJ2-3): DAMVIQNPRYQVTQFGKPVTLSCSQTLNHNVMYWYQQKSSQAPKLLFHYYDKDFNNEADTPDNFQSRRPNTSFCFLDIRSPGLGDTAMYLCATSNRDRSTDTQYFGPGTRLTVL.

This clonotype was observed at least ten times. An end of the junction does not agree with germline; a read error may underlie this. The genes are TRBV7-8 and TRBJ2-2, with D tentatively TRBD1 or TRBD2 (5 bases each). Germline lookup yields CDR1 SGHVS and CDR2 FQNEAQ. The CDR3 consists of 16 residues. The CDR3 DNA reads as TGTGCCAGCAGCTTCAGGGCGTCGATGGATCCCGGGGAGCTTTTTTTT. This gives the protein CASSFRASMDPGELFF.

There are a few counts of this clonotype. This chain connects TRBV12-2 to TRBJ2-2; the tabulated D call, TRBD2, remains unverified against the DNA. TRBV12-2 is described as a pseudogene. The CDR3 has 20 residues. The CDR3 nucleotides are TGTGCAAGTCGCTTAGCCCAAGGAGAGTTGGCACACCCGCGCACCGGGGAGCTGTTTTTT. This gives the protein CASRLAQGELAHPRTGELFF.